The 14 T cell receptor beta chains given below trace back to one sample, sequenced in a study of T cell responses to AZD1222 COVID-19 vaccine. The protocol was immunoSEQ multiplex PCR, while the TCRdb copy is restricted to in-frame clones and leaves out a portion. The table lists around 80,000 clones, 80% to 90% of them singletons. Sequencing used peripheral blood, obtained 28 days after the second AZD1222 dose. These receptors originate from an adult who received the AZD1222 COVID-19 vaccine.

This chain joins TRBV3-1 (or the pseudogene TRBV3-2) and TRBJ1-2; D unresolved. This CDR3 contains 12 residues. Germline V gene data show CDR1 as LGHDT and CDR2 as YNNKEL (reference sequence). Trimming cost V 0 bases and J 9 bases, with 8 bases left between them. In DNA, the CDR3 is TGTGCCAGCAGCCAAGATCGGCTCCGCTACACCTTC. This sequence encodes CASSQDRLRYTF.

This clone turned up a few times. The J gene is TRBJ1-5, the V gene TRBV6-7, with a possible D match to TRBD1 (5 bases). TRBV6-7 has ORF status, its function being uncertain. The CDR3 is 17 amino acids. V was pared by 2 bases and J by 0 bases, with 14 bases between. CDR3 nucleotides: TGTGCCAGCAGTTACAAACAGGTTTCTTATAGCAATCAGCCCCAGCATTTT. This gives the protein CASSYKQVSYSNQPQHF.

The V and J genes are TRBV7-8 and TRBJ2-1; 9 bases align to TRBD1. Germline CDR1 is SGHVS and CDR2 is FQNEAQ. Trimming removed 5 bases from V and 7 bases from J; junction bases left unmatched: 12. The length of the CDR3 is 16 residues. CDR3 in DNA: TGTGCCAGCAGCCAGACACCGGGACAGGGTTGGAATGAGCAGTTCTTC. Its translation is CASSQTPGQGWNEQFF.

V is TRBV18 and J is TRBJ2-3; perhaps TRBD2 as D (6 bases). This CDR3 is 15 amino acids long. V dropped 2 bases and J dropped 2 bases, with 11 bases sitting between them. Germline V lookup: CDR1 KGHSH, CDR2 LQKENI. The CDR3 here is CASSPNAGNTDTQYF. The CDR3 DNA follows: TGTGCCAGCTCACCAAATGCGGGGAACACAGATACGCAGTATTTT.

This clone was observed a single time. CDR3 bases: TGTGCCAGCTCACCGTATTTACAGGCGGGTGAAGCTTTCTTT. Protein sequence: CASSPYLQAGEAFF. This sequence joins TRBV18 and TRBJ1-1; weak D call: TRBD1 (5 bases). V was cut by 3 bases and J by 7 bases, with 15 bases left in between. Germline CDR1 and CDR2: KGHSH and LQKENI. The CDR3 extends over 14 amino acids. Filled out from reference TRBV18 and TRBJ1-1, the complete variable domain reads NAGVMQNPRHLVRRRGQEARLRCSPMKGHSHVYWYRQLPEEGLKFMVYLQKENIIDESGMPKERFSAEFPKEGPSILRIQQVVRGDSAAYFCASSPYLQAGEAFFGQGTRLTVV.

This clone was seen just once. The CDR3 DNA reads as TGCGCCAGCAGCGGGACAATCTACGAGCAGTACTTC. Its protein product is CASSGTIYEQYF. This chain joins TRBV10-1 and TRBJ2-7, with a weak D call TRBD1 (6 bases). The CDR3 length is 12 residues. Trimming shortened V by 6 bases and J by 3 bases, and 9 bases separated the two germline ends. Germline loops: CDR1 WNHNN, CDR2 SYGVQD (reference sequence).

The CDR3 DNA is TGTGCCAGCGGACAGGGGCTATCGAACACTGAAGCTTTCTTT. Its protein product is CASGQGLSNTEAFF. This chain joins TRBV19 and TRBJ1-1, with TRBD1 matching 9 bases. With V trimmed by 9 bases and J by 1 base, 6 bases remained unmatched. Germline V gives CDR1 LNHDA, CDR2 SQIVND (reference sequence). This CDR3 is built from 14 residues.

This sequence joins TRBV3-1 (or the pseudogene TRBV3-2) and TRBJ1-5; D is uncertain. Trimming removed 3 bases from V and 0 bases from J, with 12 bases in between. This CDR3 spans 16 amino acids. CDR1 and CDR2 (germline): LGHDT, YNNKEL (reference sequence). This chain's CDR3 is CASSHLEVNSNQPQHF. The CDR3, as DNA: TGTGCCAGCAGCCATTTAGAGGTAAATAGCAATCAGCCCCAGCATTTT.

The rearrangement uses TRBV12-3 or TRBV12-4 and TRBJ1-2; D not certain. V was pared by 6 bases and J by 7 bases, with 12 bases between. The CDR3 is 12 amino acids. The DNA of the CDR3 is TGTGCCAGCAGCCCTACTTGGGGTGGCTACACCTTC. This translates into CASSPTWGGYTF.

The chain uses TRBV28 and TRBJ2-5; 9 bases line up with TRBD1. This CDR3 region has 15 residues. Trimming removed 4 bases from V and 4 bases from J; junction bases left unmatched: 7. CDR1 is MDHEN and CDR2 is SYDVKM in the germline V gene. CDR3 protein: CASSSGTGLGETQYF. The DNA for the CDR3 is TGTGCCAGCAGTTCCGGGACAGGGTTGGGAGAGACCCAGTACTTC. The variable domain in full, with the rest retrieved from reference TRBV28 and TRBJ2-5, is DVKVTQSSRYLVKRTGEKVFLECVQDMDHENMFWYRQDPGLGLRLIYFSYDVKMKEKGDIPEGYSVSREKKERFSLILESASTNQTSMYLCASSSGTGLGETQYFGPGTRLLVL.

The rearrangement links TRBV9 to TRBJ2-2, with 8 nucleotides matching TRBD1. Unmatched junction bases numbered 12, after V lost 7 bases and J lost 1 base. Germline CDR1 SGDLS, CDR2 YYNGEE. The CDR3 covers 17 residues. The CDR3: CASRGGPGTGNTGELFF. The DNA for the CDR3 is TGTGCCAGCCGAGGGGGTCCCGGGACAGGGAACACCGGGGAGCTGTTTTTT.

The rearrangement joins TRBV20-1 to TRBJ1-1; D call uncertain. The CDR3 loop spans 10 amino acids. V lost 5 bases and J lost 0, with 1 base in between. In germline, CDR1 is DFQATT, CDR2 SNEGSKA (reference sequence). CDR3 in DNA: TGCAGTGCTTTGAACACTGAAGCTTTCTTT. This encodes CSALNTEAFF.

V gene TRBV7-9 combines with J gene TRBJ2-7, with D possibly matching TRBD1 (6 bases). Germline CDR1 and CDR2: SEHNR and FQNEAQ (reference sequence). CDR3 length: 16 amino acids. V lost 3 bases and J 0 bases, leaving 15 bases between the germline ends. The DNA for the CDR3 is TGTGCCAGCAGCTTGGGGCGTAACAGGGACTCCTACGAGCAGTACTTC. This encodes CASSLGRNRDSYEQYF.

This chain joins TRBV9 and TRBJ2-2, with D perhaps TRBD1 (5 bases). The CDR3 consists of 17 residues. CDR1 SGDLS and CDR2 YYNGEE come from the germline V gene. Trimming stripped 0 bases from V and 5 bases from J, with 17 bases between. The CDR3 reads CASSVAQGRYKTGELFF. The CDR3 nucleotides are TGTGCCAGCAGCGTAGCCCAGGGCCGATATAAAACCGGGGAGCTGTTTTTT.